The T cell receptor (beta chain) described here comes from a study of blood T cell repertoires in COVID-19. Study overall: Donors in the United States, Italy and Spain gave samples during acute or convalescent COVID-19. Sources were T cells, B-cell-depleted T cells, or PBMCs; the material itself was cDNA or gDNA.

This clone was seen a few times. Clones were read by immunoSEQ multiplex PCR, and TCRdb kept only the in-frame ones, dropping some. Altogether under 60,000 clones are present, over 80% being singletons, with the ten largest covering around 5.2%. This sequence originates from a human donor in a cohort sampled during active COVID-19. Sequenced input: peripheral blood.

The CDR3 spells CASGASIWNTIYF. The DNA for the CDR3 is TGTGCCAGCGGGGCCTCGATCTGGAACACCATATATTTT. The rearrangement uses TRBV11-2 and TRBJ1-3; TRBD1 is a possible D gene (5 bases). With 8 bases removed from V and 7 bases from J, the gap between germline ends came to 15 bases. Germline CDR1 is SGHAT and CDR2 is FQNNGV. This CDR3 contains 13 residues. Filled out from reference TRBV11-2 and TRBJ1-3, the complete variable domain reads EAGVAQSPRYKIIEKRQSVAFWCNPISGHATLYWYQQILGQGPKLLIQFQNNGVVDDSQLPKDRFSAERLKGVDSTLKIQPAKLEDSAVYLCASGASIWNTIYFGEGSWLTVV.